This note documents a single TCR beta chain sequence. Its antigen is not identified. These data belong to a study of cytomegalovirus exposure and HLA in healthy donors. General study findings and limits: The authors later found most CMV-associated TCR beta chains appeared HLA-restricted. In a later analysis, V- and J-gene trimming of beta chains associated with a DCLRE1C missense variant, replicated independently.

The length of the CDR3 is 23 residues. The ends lost 3 bases at V and 0 bases at J; junction bases unmatched: 21. The V gene's germline CDR1 is MDHEN and CDR2 SYDVKM. The primer mix had 60 Vbeta and 13 Jbeta primers. Profiling relied on immunoSEQ multiplex PCR, and the TCRdb table lists in-frame clones only, not all of them. The sample records more than 90,000 clones, 60% to 80% being singletons. The receptor's source is a man between 50 and 59 years old in good health and CMV-seropositive. The sample was PBMCs. The chain joins TRBV28 to TRBJ1-4, with TRBD1 identical over 11 bases. This chain's CDR3 is CASSFLSLNPGTGGEATNEKLFF. In DNA form, the CDR3 reads TGTGCCAGCAGTTTTTTATCCCTTAACCCAGGGACAGGGGGGGAGGCAACTAATGAAAAACTGTTTTTT.